Listed below are T cell receptor beta chains from one sample, sequenced in a study of T-cell memory formation after mild COVID-19. From the 5' RACE reads, TCRdb called clonotypes with MiXCR, one entry per CDR3 protein. The sample holds fewer than 50,000 distinct CDR3 sequences, about 7.3% seen once. The sequenced material came from PBMCs or a T cell subset sorted from them (not recorded which). The source is a young man who had mild COVID-19 (a few samples of this study predate the infection). Cell type and time point are not known. Both conserved end residues are part of each CDR3. The order of the fields is J gene, V gene, clone size, D gene, CDR3 protein, CDR3 DNA. The D gene is left open where the match is weak. Expanded clones are given a class, and other clones once, few, many or no size at all.

TRBJ1-2 | TRBV7-9 | NA | NA | CASSSQGHYGYTF | TGTGCCAGCAGCTCACAGGGTCACTATGGCTACACCTTC
TRBJ2-1 | TRBV7-6 | many | TRBD1 | CASSLAPGGSYNEQFF | TGTGCCAGCAGCTTAGCCCCAGGGGGCTCCTACAATGAGCAGTTCTTC
TRBJ2-7 | TRBV18 | many | NA | CASSPPGEQYF | TGTGCCAGCTCACCCCCGGGGGAGCAGTACTTC
TRBJ2-3 | TRBV7-9 | NA | NA | CASSSDRDGDRSNTQYF | TGTGCCAGCAGCTCAGACCGGGACGGCGACCGTTCAAATACGCAGTATTTT
TRBJ1-1 | TRBV10-2 | NA | NA | CASSLLLRNTEAFF | TGCGCCAGCAGTCTGCTGTTGCGGAACACTGAAGCTTTCTTT
TRBJ1-5 | TRBV20-1 | few | NA | CSALRQSNQPQHF | TGCAGTGCTCTCCGGCAGAGCAATCAGCCCCAGCATTTT
TRBJ2-3 | TRBV5-1 | medium-sized | TRBD1 | CASSSRGWATDTQYF | TGCGCCAGCAGCTCCAGGGGGTGGGCCACAGATACGCAGTATTTT
TRBJ2-3 | TRBV6-5 | NA | TRBD1 | CASSGPDRGRVHGTDTQYF | TGTGCCAGCAGTGGACCGGACAGGGGGCGCGTCCATGGCACAGATACGCAGTATTTT
TRBJ2-5 | TRBV7-2 | NA | TRBD2 | CASSLNVAGGLETQYF | TGTGCCAGCAGCTTAAATGTTGCGGGGGGTTTGGAGACCCAGTACTTC
TRBJ2-7 | TRBV9 | many | TRBD1 | CASSSGQGGYYEQYF | TGTGCCAGCAGCTCCGGACAGGGAGGCTACTACGAGCAGTACTTC
TRBJ2-1 | TRBV5-6 | many | TRBD2 | CASRTRLANYNEQFF | TGTGCCAGCAGGACGAGACTAGCGAATTACAATGAGCAGTTCTTC
TRBJ2-5 | TRBV11-2 | many | NA | CASSVQETQYF | TGTGCCAGCAGCGTGCAAGAGACCCAGTACTTC
TRBJ2-1 | TRBV5-6 | NA | NA | CASSYLLGNEQFF | TGTGCCAGCAGCTACCTGTTGGGGAATGAGCAGTTCTTC
TRBJ2-2 | TRBV5-1 | many | NA | CASSLAGDGTGELFF | TGCGCCAGCAGCTTGGCAGGGGATGGAACCGGGGAGCTGTTTTTT
TRBJ1-4 | TRBV2 | NA | NA | CASSPIGPDSGEKLFF | TGTGCCAGCAGCCCGATTGGGCCCGATAGTGGTGAAAAACTGTTTTTT
TRBJ2-5 | TRBV9 | many | TRBD2 | CASSVTAGTFQETQYF | TGTGCCAGCAGCGTAACAGCGGGGACCTTCCAAGAGACCCAGTACTTC
TRBJ2-5 | TRBV5-1 | many | NA | CASSFWGGETQYF | TGCGCCAGCAGCTTTTGGGGAGGAGAGACCCAGTACTTC
TRBJ1-2 | TRBV5-1 | few | NA | CASSSDYPGSYTF | TGCGCCAGCAGCTCCGATTACCCGGGGAGCTACACCTTC
TRBJ2-7 | TRBV12-3/TRBV12-4 | NA | TRBD1 | CASRETGDEQYF | TGTGCCAGCAGGGAGACAGGGGACGAGCAGTACTTC
TRBJ2-2 | TRBV6-2/TRBV6-3 | NA | NA | CASSRTPAGNTGELFF | TGTGCCAGCAGCCGGACCCCCGCGGGGAACACCGGGGAGCTGTTTTTT
TRBJ2-5 | TRBV7-2 | many | TRBD2 | CASSTGLAGAKQETQYF | TGTGCCAGCAGCACGGGACTAGCGGGGGCGAAACAAGAGACCCAGTACTTC
TRBJ1-2 | TRBV27 | NA | TRBD1 | CASSPGTGNGYTF | TGTGCCAGCAGTCCGGGGACAGGGAACGGCTACACCTTC
TRBJ2-5 | TRBV27 | medium-sized | NA | CASRGTADMTQYF | TGTGCCAGCAGGGGGACCGCCGATATGACCCAGTACTTC
TRBJ2-5 | TRBV28 | NA | TRBD1 | CASSTDRDQETQYF | TGTGCCAGCAGCACGGACAGGGACCAAGAGACCCAGTACTTC
TRBJ1-6 | TRBV20-1 | few | NA | CSARPAGSYNSPLHF | TGCAGTGCTAGACCTGCAGGCTCCTATAATTCACCCCTCCACTTT
TRBJ1-1 | TRBV19 | NA | NA | CASSPREGGAFF | TGTGCCAGTAGTCCCCGTGAGGGTGGGGCTTTCTTT